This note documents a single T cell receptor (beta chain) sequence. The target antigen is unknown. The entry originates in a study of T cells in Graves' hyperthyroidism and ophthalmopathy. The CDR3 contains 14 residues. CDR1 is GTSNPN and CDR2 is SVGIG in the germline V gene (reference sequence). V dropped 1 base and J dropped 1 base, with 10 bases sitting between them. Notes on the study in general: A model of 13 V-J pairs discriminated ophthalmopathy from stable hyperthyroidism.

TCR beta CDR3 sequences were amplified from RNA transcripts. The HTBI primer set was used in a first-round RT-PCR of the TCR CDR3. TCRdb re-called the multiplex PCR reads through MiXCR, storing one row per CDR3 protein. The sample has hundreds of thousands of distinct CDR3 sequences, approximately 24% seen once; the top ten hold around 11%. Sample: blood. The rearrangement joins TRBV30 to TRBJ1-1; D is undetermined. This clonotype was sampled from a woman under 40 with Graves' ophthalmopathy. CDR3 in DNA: TGTGCCTGGAGTGGGGTGGCAGCGAACACTGAAGCTTTCTTT. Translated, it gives CAWSGVAANTEAFF.